Sequencing of this T cell receptor (beta chain) was carried out in a study of cytomegalovirus exposure and HLA in healthy donors. Study-wide findings and caveats: TCR beta V segments were, for the most part, productive about 87% or about 30% of the time in an earlier analysis. For most TCR sequences rarity was the rule, although some public TCRs occurred in many donors. A list of around 160 TCR beta chains associated with cytomegalovirus was given. When the data were analyzed later, several of the most significant clusters appeared to be linked to common viral pathogens.

Trimming at V came to 6 bases and at J to 3 bases, leaving 9 bases not matched to a gene. Germline lookup yields CDR1 MNHNS and CDR2 SASEGT. The CDR3 is 15 amino acids. The study ran its PCR with 60 Vbeta and 13 Jbeta primers. Assay: immunoSEQ multiplex PCR; the TCRdb copy retains only in-frame clones and omits some. The sample holds about 190,000 clones; more than 65% are singletons and the top ten take around 3.3%. As concerns this clone: Its specificity is not known.

The source is a woman aged 30 to 39 in good health and CMV-seropositive. Sequencing used PBMCs. The V call is TRBV6-1, the J call TRBJ2-7; 9 bases align to TRBD1. CDR3 in amino acids: CASRDPATGGYEQYF. The CDR3 coding sequence is TGTGCCAGCAGGGATCCCGCGACAGGGGGCTACGAGCAGTACTTC.